This T cell receptor (beta chain) was obtained from a study of blood T cell repertoires in COVID-19. The wider study: Both acute and convalescent COVID-19 samples were obtained from the United States, Italy and Spain.

Assay used: immunoSEQ multiplex PCR; TCRdb lists only in-frame clones, some missing. The sample holds under 200,000 clones, 80% to 90% seen once. Trimming shortened V by 1 base and J by 1 base, and 10 bases separated the two germline ends. There are 15 residues in the CDR3. The germline CDR1 and CDR2 sequences are SGHTA and FQGNSA. Sample: peripheral blood. The origin of this receptor is a man aged 35-49 years who had recovered from COVID-19. J is TRBJ1-2 and V is TRBV7-2, with D unclear. This CDR3 reads CASSLEGPGNYGYTF. CDR3 nucleotides: TGTGCCAGCAGCTTAGAAGGCCCGGGTAACTATGGCTACACCTTC.